These 4 T cell receptor beta chains originate from one sample sequenced in a study of T-cell reconstitution after alpha-beta-depleted transplantation in children. Unique molecular identifiers featured in how the TCRbeta library was prepared. TCRdb passed the PCR reads through MiXCR, listing each CDR3 protein once. Among 500,000 to 750,000 distinct CDR3 sequences listed, about a quarter were seen once. The source was PBMCs, collected before TCRalphabeta/CD19-depleted stem cell transplant. The source is a boy in the first two years of life with Wiskott-Aldrich syndrome, due to receive a stem cell transplant.

This clonotype has a handful of counts. The chain is built from TRBV20-1 and TRBJ1-2; 11 bases are a match to TRBD1. J was trimmed by 2 bases and V by 0 bases; bases with no gene match: 2. Germline V CDR1 and CDR2: DFQATT, SNEGSKA (reference sequence). The CDR3 is made up of 15 amino acids. The CDR3 here is CSARDRTGGNYGYTF. In DNA, the CDR3 is TGCAGTGCTAGAGATAGGACAGGGGGCAACTATGGCTACACCTTC.

V is TRBV29-1 and J is TRBJ2-3, with 8 bases identical to TRBD2. CDR1 is SQVTM and CDR2 is ANQGSEA in the germline V gene. The CDR3 has 13 amino acids. Unmatched junction bases numbered 9, after V lost 7 bases and J lost 6 bases. CDR3 sequence reads: CSAGPRLADTQYF. CDR3 nucleotide sequence: TGCAGCGCCGGTCCCCGACTAGCGGATACGCAGTATTTT.

The chain uses TRBV20-1 and TRBJ2-7; 9 nucleotides line up with TRBD1. Germline CDR1 reads DFQATT; CDR2 reads SNEGSKA (reference sequence). The CDR3 sequence is 16 residues long. With 1 base clipped from V and 3 bases from J, the junction kept 10 bases outside the gene matches. The CDR3 DNA follows: TGCAGTGCTAGAGTATTCCCGGGACAGGGACTCTACGAGCAGTACTTC. It specifies CSARVFPGQGLYEQYF.

In its sample, this clonotype was seen a few times. This chain connects TRBV29-1 to TRBJ2-5; no definite D call. CDR1 is SQVTM, CDR2 ANQGSEA, per germline. Trimming pared 4 bases from V and 0 bases from J, leaving 9 bases between. The CDR3 length is 13 residues. For the CDR3, the DNA is TGCAGCGTTGCAGGTCGTAACCAAGAGACCCAGTACTTC. Protein product: CSVAGRNQETQYF.